This T cell receptor (beta chain) was captured in a study of patients and donors after allogeneic stem cell transplantation. TCRdb independently ran MiXCR on the RT-PCR reads; one entry per CDR3 protein. The data show roughly 940,000 distinct CDR3 sequences, roughly 18% seen once. This clonotype was seen only a few times. The CDR3 is 17 residues long. After removal of 4 bases from V and 5 bases from J, the junction contained 17 bases not matched to a gene. Germline CDR1 and CDR2: SGHRS and YFSETQ. The chain recombines TRBV5-1 with TRBJ1-2; the match to TRBD1 covers 7 bases. Source material: blood, either unsorted or a sorted T cell fraction (not recorded which). The sequence was collected from a human donor who was either an allogeneic HSCT recipient or a stem cell or donor lymphocyte infusion donor (not recorded which). It is not recorded whose cells these are; they may come from a transplant donor. Written as DNA, the CDR3 is TGCGCCAGCAGCCCGGACGGGACAGACGGACTTCCTTATGGCTACACCTTC. Its translation: CASSPDGTDGLPYGYTF.